These 22 T cell receptor beta chains share one sample of origin, sequenced in a study of T cell responses to AZD1222 COVID-19 vaccine. Generated by immunoSEQ multiplex PCR, the TCRdb table keeps only in-frame clones and is missing some. The data show fewer than 130,000 clones, over 75% seen once. This specimen was peripheral blood, taken on day 0 of AZD1222 vaccination. The receptors were sampled from an adult in good health.

This chain joins TRBV5-8 and TRBJ2-6; 7 positions agree with TRBD1. The CDR3 totals 18 residues. Germline CDR1 and CDR2: SGHTS and YDEGEE. The V gene end was trimmed by 4 bases and the J gene end by 2 bases; junction bases not matched to a gene: 12. CDR3 DNA sequence: TGTGCCAGCAGCCGACCGGGACAGTGGCGTCCTGGGGCCAACGTCCTGACTTTC. As protein: CASSRPGQWRPGANVLTF.

V and J are TRBV27 and TRBJ1-6; D may be TRBD1 (5 bases). V was pared by 7 bases and J by 6 bases, with 13 bases between. The CDR3 totals 14 residues. The germline V gene has CDR1 MNHEY and CDR2 SMNVEV (reference sequence). CDR3 DNA: TGTGCCAGCAAGCCCGCAGGGAGTAATTCACCCCTCCACTTT. This translates into CASKPAGSNSPLHF.

The J gene is TRBJ1-4, the V gene TRBV2; 7 nucleotides match TRBD1. The germline CDR1 and CDR2 sequences are SNHLY and FYNNEI. J lost 5 bases, V lost 6 bases, and 9 bases had no gene match. The CDR3 extends over 15 amino acids. The CDR3 here is CASRYTGVENEKLFF. CDR3 DNA: TGTGCCAGCAGATACACAGGGGTTGAAAATGAAAAACTGTTTTTT.

The chain couples TRBV14 to TRBJ2-1, with 7 bases that match TRBD2. This CDR3 has 14 amino acids. Looked up from germline, CDR1 is SGHDN and CDR2 is FVKESK. J lost 10 bases, V lost 0 bases, and 6 bases had no gene match. CDR3: CASSQERRGDEQFF. The CDR3 nucleotides read TGTGCCAGCAGCCAAGAGCGCCGGGGGGACGAGCAGTTCTTC.

The chain has TRBV28 and TRBJ1-2; maybe TRBD1 (5 bases). Trimming shortened V by 3 bases and J by 4 bases, and 15 bases separated the two germline ends. CDR1 MDHEN and CDR2 SYDVKM come from the germline V gene. This CDR3 spans 15 amino acids. The CDR3 bases are TGTGCCAGCAGTTTTCAGCGGGGGGTGGGCTATGGCTACACCTTC. This translates into CASSFQRGVGYGYTF.

The chain is built from TRBV3-1 (or the pseudogene TRBV3-2) and TRBJ1-2; the D is unclear. The CDR3 totals 15 residues. V dropped 7 bases and J dropped 1 base, with 16 bases sitting between them. The germline V gene encodes CDR1 LGHDT and CDR2 YNNKEL (reference sequence). The CDR3 DNA is TGTGCCAGCACCAAGAACGATCTGAGTAACTATGGCTACACCTTC. As protein: CASTKNDLSNYGYTF.

This clone was observed a few times. The chain recombines TRBV29-1 with TRBJ2-7; the D is unclear. With 0 bases removed from V and 4 bases from J, the gap between germline ends came to 10 bases. Germline V gene data show CDR1 as SQVTM and CDR2 as ANQGSEA. This CDR3 comprises 13 residues. The CDR3 DNA is TGCAGCGTTGAAGATAGGGTTAATTACGAGCAGTACTTC. As protein: CSVEDRVNYEQYF.

The chain's CDR3 is CASSRYIGLGGVMSGANVLTF. DNA for the CDR3: TGTGCCAGCAGCCGTTATATAGGCTTGGGGGGTGTGATGTCTGGGGCCAACGTCCTGACTTTC. The genes are TRBV7-3 and TRBJ2-6; weak D call: TRBD2 (6 bases). Between the trimmed V and J ends, which lost 5 bases and 1 base, there was a span of 27 bases. Germline lookup yields CDR1 SGHTA and CDR2 FQGTGA. The CDR3 consists of 21 residues.

The V call is TRBV28, the J call TRBJ2-5; D possibly corresponds to TRBD1 (6 bases). Germline CDR1 MDHEN, CDR2 SYDVKM. This CDR3 has 14 residues. The V gene lost 2 bases and the J gene lost 5 bases, with 12 bases spanning the gap. The CDR3 loop is CASSLGQFGETQYF. The DNA for the CDR3 is TGTGCCAGCAGTTTAGGACAGTTTGGGGAGACCCAGTACTTC.

This sequence joins TRBV30 and TRBJ2-2; 8 positions agree with TRBD1. The CDR3 is made up of 16 amino acids. Losses at the gene ends were 5 bases for V and 4 bases for J; bases not matched to a gene: 12. Germline CDR1 and CDR2: GTSNPN and SVGIG (reference sequence). The CDR3, as DNA: TGTGCCTGGGATCCCCAGGGGGCGCTGGTCACCGGGGAGCTGTTTTTT. Its translation: CAWDPQGALVTGELFF.

The rearrangement uses TRBV19 and TRBJ1-3; TRBD1 is a possible D gene (5 bases). Germline assignment: CDR1 LNHDA and CDR2 SQIVND (reference sequence). V was trimmed by 3 bases and J by 0 bases, leaving 18 bases between them. The CDR3 contains 18 residues. The CDR3 reads CASSIFWQGPFSGNTIYF. The CDR3 DNA sequence: TGTGCCAGTAGTATTTTCTGGCAGGGCCCATTCTCTGGAAACACCATATATTTT.

V is TRBV20-1 and J is TRBJ1-2; D not certain. The CDR3 covers 11 residues. Germline CDR1 DFQATT, CDR2 SNEGSKA (reference sequence). Trimming pared 3 bases from V and 8 bases from J, leaving 10 bases between. The CDR3 DNA reads TGCAGTGCTAGTACTGGGAAAGGCTACACCTTC. Protein: CSASTGKGYTF.

The chain links TRBV18 to TRBJ2-3, with D possibly TRBD2 on 6 matching bases. This CDR3 has 14 residues. The V and J ends lost 5 bases and 7 bases respectively, with 16 bases between them. CDR1 is KGHSH, CDR2 LQKENI, per germline. In DNA form, the CDR3 reads TGTGCCAGCTCAGGGTCGGGCGGGGCAAATACGCAGTATTTT. Amino acid sequence: CASSGSGGANTQYF.

The chain couples TRBV27 to TRBJ1-4; a possible D gene is TRBD1 (6 bases). V dropped 7 bases and J dropped 0 bases, with 15 bases sitting between them. The CDR3 has 16 amino acids. Germline CDR1 is MNHEY and CDR2 is SMNVEV (reference sequence). The DNA for the CDR3 is TGTGCCAGCACCATTGGGGACATAACAACTAATGAAAAACTGTTTTTT. Encoded protein: CASTIGDITTNEKLFF. Drawing the rest from reference TRBV27 and TRBJ1-4, the complete variable domain is EAQVTQNPRYLITVTGKKLTVTCSQNMNHEYMSWYRQDPGLGLRQIYYSMNVEVTDKGDVPEGYKVSRKEKRNFPLILESPSPNQTSLYFCASTIGDITTNEKLFFGSGTQLSVL.

V and J are TRBV28 and TRBJ1-4, with 12 positions matching TRBD1. The CDR3 runs to 15 residues. Unmatched junction bases numbered 4, after V lost 3 bases and J lost 8 bases. Germline V gene sequence: CDR1 MDHEN, CDR2 SYDVKM. The CDR3 DNA follows: TGTGCCAGCAGTTTGGGCGGGACAGGGGGCGAAAAACTGTTTTTT. It yields the protein CASSLGGTGGEKLFF.

This chain uses TRBV28 with TRBJ1-2; a possible D gene is TRBD1 (6 bases). The CDR3 is made up of 13 amino acids. Per the germline V gene, CDR1 is MDHEN and CDR2 is SYDVKM. Trimming cost V 8 bases and J 4 bases, with 14 bases left between them. CDR3 amino acids: CASLPLDSYGYTF. In DNA form, the CDR3 reads TGTGCCAGCCTTCCCTTGGACAGCTATGGCTACACCTTC.

V usage is TRBV30 and J usage is TRBJ2-1, with D unresolved. Germline V gene lookup returns CDR1 GTSNPN and CDR2 SVGIG (reference sequence). This CDR3 has 11 amino acids. CDR3 DNA: TGTGCGTCAAAGGTTCACAATGAGCAGTTCTTC. Protein sequence: CASKVHNEQFF.

The genes are TRBV6-1 and TRBJ1-5; TRBD1 matches at 7 bases. This CDR3 comprises 15 residues. Germline values: CDR1 MNHNS, CDR2 SASEGT. With 1 base clipped from V and 4 bases from J, the junction kept 4 bases outside the gene matches. In nucleotides, the CDR3 is TGTGCCAGCAGTGAAGGGACAGGCGTTAATCAGCCCCAGCATTTT. Its protein product is CASSEGTGVNQPQHF.

CDR3 sequence reads: CASSPREGLGAKTQYF. The CDR3 nucleotides read TGTGCCAGCAGCCCCCGAGAGGGTCTGGGGGCAAAGACCCAGTACTTC. This chain joins TRBV9 and TRBJ2-5; D might be TRBD1 (6 bases). In germline, CDR1 is SGDLS, CDR2 YYNGEE. V gave up 4 bases and J gave up 6 bases, with 22 bases separating them. The CDR3 has 16 amino acids.

The V gene is TRBV5-1, the J gene TRBJ2-5; TRBD2 aligns across 12 bases. Looked up from germline, CDR1 is SGHRS and CDR2 is YFSETQ. This CDR3 is 16 amino acids long. V dropped 4 bases and J dropped 5; count of bases not matched to a gene: 9. The CDR3: CASSIPSGGADETQYF. Written as DNA, the CDR3 is TGCGCCAGCAGCATCCCTAGCGGGGGGGCGGATGAGACCCAGTACTTC.

V usage is TRBV6-5 and J usage is TRBJ1-2; D not resolved. Trimming stripped 5 bases from V and 2 bases from J, with 12 bases between. Germline CDR1 MNHEY, CDR2 SVGAGI. The length of the CDR3 is 14 residues. CDR3 protein: CASSPRRANYGYTF. CDR3 in DNA: TGTGCCAGCAGTCCGAGACGGGCCAACTATGGCTACACCTTC.

This clone has just a few counts. The V call is TRBV5-6, the J call TRBJ1-5; D is perhaps TRBD1 (5 bases). This CDR3 is built from 15 residues. Trimming removed 4 bases from V and 1 base from J, with 12 bases in between. Germline CDR1 is SGHDT and CDR2 is YYEEEE. The CDR3 loop is CASSRRRQSNQPQHF. The CDR3 coding sequence is TGTGCCAGCAGCCGCCGCCGACAGAGCAATCAGCCCCAGCATTTT.